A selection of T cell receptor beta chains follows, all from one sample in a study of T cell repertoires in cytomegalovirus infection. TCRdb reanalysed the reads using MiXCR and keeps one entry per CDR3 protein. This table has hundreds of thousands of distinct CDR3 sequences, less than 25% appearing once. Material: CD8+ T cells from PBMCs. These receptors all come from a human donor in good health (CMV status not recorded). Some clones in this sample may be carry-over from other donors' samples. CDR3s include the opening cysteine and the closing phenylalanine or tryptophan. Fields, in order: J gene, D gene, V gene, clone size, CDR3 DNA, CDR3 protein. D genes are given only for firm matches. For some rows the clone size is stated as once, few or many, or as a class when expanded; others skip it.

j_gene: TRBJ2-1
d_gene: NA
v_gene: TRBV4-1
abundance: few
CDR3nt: TGCGCCAGCAGCCGTCCCCAGAGGGGCAATGAGCAGTTCTTC
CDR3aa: CASSRPQRGNEQFF

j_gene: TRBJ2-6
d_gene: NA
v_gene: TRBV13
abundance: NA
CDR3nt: TGTGCCGGCCTAAATATGGGCCCAACTCACTCTGGGGCCAACGTCCTGACTTTC
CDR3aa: CAGLNMGPTHSGANVLTF

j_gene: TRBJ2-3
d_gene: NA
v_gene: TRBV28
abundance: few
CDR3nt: TGTGCCAGCAGTTTCGCTCTGGTGGGGGCTAGCACAGATACGCAGTATTTT
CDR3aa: CASSFALVGASTDTQYF

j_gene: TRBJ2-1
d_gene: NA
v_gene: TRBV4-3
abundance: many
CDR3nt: TGCGCCAGCAGCCAAGTAAGATACAATGAGCAGTTCTTC
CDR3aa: CASSQVRYNEQFF

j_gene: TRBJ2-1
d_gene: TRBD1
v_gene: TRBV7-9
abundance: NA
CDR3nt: TGTGCCAGCAGCGCAAGACAGGGTTCCTACAATGAGCAGTTCTTC
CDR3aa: CASSARQGSYNEQFF

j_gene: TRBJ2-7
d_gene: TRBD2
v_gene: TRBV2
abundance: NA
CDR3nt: TGTGCCAGCATGATCGGGAGGGAGCAGTACTTC
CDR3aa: CASMIGREQYF

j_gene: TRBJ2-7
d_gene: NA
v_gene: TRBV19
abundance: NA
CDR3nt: TGTGCCAGTAGTATTAGCCAGGGGAATGTCTACGAGCAGTACTTC
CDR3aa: CASSISQGNVYEQYF

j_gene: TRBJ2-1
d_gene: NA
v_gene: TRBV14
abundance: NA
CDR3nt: TGTGCCAGCAGCCGGGCCACCCTCAATGAGCAGTTCTTC
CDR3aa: CASSRATLNEQFF

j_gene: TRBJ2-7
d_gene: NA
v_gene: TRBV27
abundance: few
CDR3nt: TGTGCCAGCAGTCCCGGGGTCAGCTCCTACGAGCAGTACTTC
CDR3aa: CASSPGVSSYEQYF

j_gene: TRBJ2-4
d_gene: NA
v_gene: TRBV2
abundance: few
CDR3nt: TGTGCCAGCTTGGGAGCCAAAAACATTCAGTACTTC
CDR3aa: CASLGAKNIQYF

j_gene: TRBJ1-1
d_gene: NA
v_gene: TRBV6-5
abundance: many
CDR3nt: TGTGCCAGCAGTTACTCAGCCTTGGACAAAAACACTGAAGCTTTCTTT
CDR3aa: CASSYSALDKNTEAFF

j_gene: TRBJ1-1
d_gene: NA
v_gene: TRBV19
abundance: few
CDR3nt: TGTGCCACCCGTCCCGGGGGCACTGAAGCTTTCTTT
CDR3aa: CATRPGGTEAFF

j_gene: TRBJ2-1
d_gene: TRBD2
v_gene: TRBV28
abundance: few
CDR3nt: TGTGCCAGCAGTTGGCGGGGGGCGGGAAATGAGCAGTTCTTC
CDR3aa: CASSWRGAGNEQFF

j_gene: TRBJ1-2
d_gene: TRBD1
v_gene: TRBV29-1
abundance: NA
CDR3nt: TGCAGCGTTGAAGGTCGTTATAATCGGGACAGAACTATGGGCTACACCTTC
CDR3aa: CSVEGRYNRDRTMGYTF

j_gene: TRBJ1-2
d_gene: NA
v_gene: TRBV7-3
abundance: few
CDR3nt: TGTGCCAGCAGCTTAGAACCCGGGACGGGTCTCTATGGCTACACCTTC
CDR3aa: CASSLEPGTGLYGYTF

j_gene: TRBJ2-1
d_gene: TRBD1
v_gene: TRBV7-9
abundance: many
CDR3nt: TGTGCCAGCAGCCCGACAGGGAGAGGCTACAATGAGCAGTTCTTC
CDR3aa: CASSPTGRGYNEQFF

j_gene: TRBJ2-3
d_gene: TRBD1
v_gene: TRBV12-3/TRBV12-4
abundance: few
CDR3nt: TGTGCCAGCAGTTCTCAACCGGGGACAGTTAAGTTGACAGATACGCAGTATTTT
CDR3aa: CASSSQPGTVKLTDTQYF

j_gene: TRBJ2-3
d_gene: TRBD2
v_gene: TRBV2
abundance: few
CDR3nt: TGTGCCAGCACCCTTCCCCAGCGGGGTGCGCATACGCAGTATTTT
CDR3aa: CASTLPQRGAHTQYF

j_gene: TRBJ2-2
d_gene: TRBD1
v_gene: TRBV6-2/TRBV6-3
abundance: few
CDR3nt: TGTGCCAGCAGTCACAGGGGGCTCGGACACGGGGAGCTGTTTTTT
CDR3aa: CASSHRGLGHGELFF

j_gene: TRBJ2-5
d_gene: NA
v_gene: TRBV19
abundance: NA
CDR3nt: TGTGCCAGCGGGACGCTTGAGACCCAGTACTTC
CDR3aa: CASGTLETQYF

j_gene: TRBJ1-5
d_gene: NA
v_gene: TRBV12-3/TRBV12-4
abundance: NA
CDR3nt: TGTGCCAGCAGTCCCCACCCCGCGGACAATCAGCCCCAGCATTTT
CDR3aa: CASSPHPADNQPQHF

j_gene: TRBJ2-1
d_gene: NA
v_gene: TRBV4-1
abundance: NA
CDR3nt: TGCGCCAGCAGCCTACAAGGGGGGGACAATGAGCAGTTCTTC
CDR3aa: CASSLQGGDNEQFF

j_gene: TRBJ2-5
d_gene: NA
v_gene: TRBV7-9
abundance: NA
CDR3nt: TGTGCCAGCAGCTTTGTCGGAGCATACGAGACCCAGTACTTC
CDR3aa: CASSFVGAYETQYF

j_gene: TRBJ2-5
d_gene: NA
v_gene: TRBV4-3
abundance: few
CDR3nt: TGCGCCAGCAGCCAAGGGGCGGAAGAGACCCAGTACTTC
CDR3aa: CASSQGAEETQYF

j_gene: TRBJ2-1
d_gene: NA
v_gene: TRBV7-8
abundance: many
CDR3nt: TGTGCCAGCAGCCCAGACAACTCCGTGAGGGAGTTCTTC
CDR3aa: CASSPDNSVREFF

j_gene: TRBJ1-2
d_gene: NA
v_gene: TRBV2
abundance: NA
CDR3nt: TGTGCCAGCCCTGCGATCAACTATGGCTACACCTTC
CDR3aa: CASPAINYGYTF

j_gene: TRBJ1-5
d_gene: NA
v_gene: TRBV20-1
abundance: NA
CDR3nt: TGCAGTGCCTACGGTCCGACACAGTATAGCAATCAGCCCCAGCATTTT
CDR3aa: CSAYGPTQYSNQPQHF

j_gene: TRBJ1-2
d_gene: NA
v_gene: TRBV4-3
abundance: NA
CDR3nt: TGCGCCAGCAGCCAAGATACTCTTCAGGGGAATGGCTACACCTTC
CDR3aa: CASSQDTLQGNGYTF

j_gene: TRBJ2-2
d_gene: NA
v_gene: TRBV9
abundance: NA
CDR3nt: TGTGCCAGCAGCACCATGAGGGGGGGCGCGTACTCCGGGGAGCTGTTTTTT
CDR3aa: CASSTMRGGAYSGELFF

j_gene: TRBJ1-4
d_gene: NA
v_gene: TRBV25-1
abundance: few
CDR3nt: TGTGCCAGCAGTGAATGGGCCCGCGGGAGTGAAAAACTGTTTTTT
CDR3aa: CASSEWARGSEKLFF

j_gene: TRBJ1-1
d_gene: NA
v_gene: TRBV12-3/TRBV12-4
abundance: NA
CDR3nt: TGTGCCAGCAGTTTAGTAAAGAACACTGAAGCTTTCTTT
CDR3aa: CASSLVKNTEAFF

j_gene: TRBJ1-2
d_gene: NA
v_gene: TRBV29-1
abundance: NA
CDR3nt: TGCAGCGTTGAAGGGCAGACTAACTATGGCTACACCTTC
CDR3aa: CSVEGQTNYGYTF

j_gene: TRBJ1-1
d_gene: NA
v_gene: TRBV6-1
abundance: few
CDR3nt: TGTGCCAGCAGTGGACAGCAGAACACTGAAGCTTTCTTT
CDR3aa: CASSGQQNTEAFF

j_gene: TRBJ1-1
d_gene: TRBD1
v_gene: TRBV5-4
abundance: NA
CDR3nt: TGTGCCAGCGGCGACAGGGGAAGGGGAACTGAAGCTTTCTTT
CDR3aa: CASGDRGRGTEAFF

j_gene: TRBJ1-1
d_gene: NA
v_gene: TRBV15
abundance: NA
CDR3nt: TGTGCCACCAGCAGAGACAGGTCCCCCACCACTGAAGCTTTCTTT
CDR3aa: CATSRDRSPTTEAFF

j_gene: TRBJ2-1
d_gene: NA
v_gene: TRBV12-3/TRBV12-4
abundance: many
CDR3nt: TGTGCCAGCAGGCTGCCGGGTTACAATGAGCAGTTCTTC
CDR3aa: CASRLPGYNEQFF